The source of this T cell receptor (beta chain) is a study of T cell responses to AZD1222 COVID-19 vaccine (dated by TCRdb to the early 2020s). Background on the whole study: Because spike-specific TCR depth and breadth did not differ between the two schedules, AZD1222 recipients who got a second dose at roughly 4 weeks were pooled with those who got a second dose at roughly 12 weeks. TCR sequencing was performed for 230 to 250 trial participants, of whom 200 to 220 were given two doses of AZD1222 and roughly 25 were given two doses of MenACWY control vaccine. Enrollment into the trials was organized by age into subgroups of 18-55, 56-69 and 70-plus years, and those subgroups contained roughly 150, 30 and 60 TCR-sequenced participants, respectively.

The CDR3 regions of human TCRbeta chains were analyzed by immunosequencing. Per the source publication's procedure: TCRs in the repertoires were matched against a reference library of SARS-CoV-2-specific TCRs that had been generated with the MIRA antigen-specificity platform. Breadth was defined as the fraction of unique TCRs that were SARS-CoV-2-associated, and depth was defined as the fraction of total T cells that were SARS-CoV-2-associated. Using the MIRA data, each spike-specific TCR was mapped to the spike region that the TCR reacts to and placed in a CD4 or CD8 class. Log10-transformed breadth and depth values were compared by one-way ANOVA with Sidak's multiple comparisons tests. TCRdb mirrors the immuneACCESS table, restricted to in-frame sequences. Some clones are absent from its copies; in checked studies, under half trace to an unresolved V gene, and the reason for the others is unknown. V and J calls plus clone size are reproduced from that table; the DNA served to infer D and trimming. This sample comprises about 120,000 clones, roughly nine tenths of them detected only once. The leading ten clones occupy 4% to 5% of the sample.

A word on this clone: No cognate antigen has been identified for it. Base qualities are not recorded, but no much larger clone differs from it by a single base.

V drops 4 bases and J drops 4 bases, leaving 7 bases in between. Spanning cysteine to phenylalanine, the CDR3 consists of 13 amino acids. The kept DNA is CDR3 alone, 39 bases in frame from the first base. Sequences MGHRA (CDR1) and YSYEKL (CDR2) are obtained from the germline V gene. Paper-wide results and their limitations: No day 14 peak-response samples were available, so repertoires were characterized only after the peak T cell response. CD4 TCRs associated with the vaccine covered the entire spike protein, and the dominant responses were in regions 160-218 and 743-854. Reportedly, almost half of the unique spike-specific TCRs recognized epitopes lying outside the regions that are mutated in the B.1.351 and B.1.1.7 variants. Only a handful of AZD1222 recipients were SARS-CoV-2 seropositive at baseline, limiting conclusions about previously exposed vaccinees. Participants were mostly white British and included more females than males, and it was suggested by the authors that clonal diversity may have been underestimated. Spike-specific TCR breadth and depth rose significantly after two AZD1222 doses compared with day 0 and with MenACWY recipients. In the small 56-69-year group, the increase in depth fell short of significance, most likely because of low power.

This sample's time point label indicates: baseline before first vaccination. The vaccinee samples were drawn from two UK trials, COV001 and COV002, one of which was a single-blind randomized controlled phase 2/3 trial testing AZD1222 (ChAdOx1 nCoV-19) in healthy adults. For TCRbeta chain sequencing, PBMC samples were collected from trial participants at day 0 and at day 28 after the second dose. This receptor chain uses TRBV4-1 and TRBJ2-2; the D gene cannot be resolved reliably. The origin of this receptor is an adult in good health. The specimen comprised peripheral blood, sampled on day 0 of AZD1222 vaccination. The CDR3 region has the sequence CASSLGVTGELFF. Read as DNA, the sequence is TGCGCCAGCAGCCTAGGCGTCACCGGGGAGCTGTTTTTT.